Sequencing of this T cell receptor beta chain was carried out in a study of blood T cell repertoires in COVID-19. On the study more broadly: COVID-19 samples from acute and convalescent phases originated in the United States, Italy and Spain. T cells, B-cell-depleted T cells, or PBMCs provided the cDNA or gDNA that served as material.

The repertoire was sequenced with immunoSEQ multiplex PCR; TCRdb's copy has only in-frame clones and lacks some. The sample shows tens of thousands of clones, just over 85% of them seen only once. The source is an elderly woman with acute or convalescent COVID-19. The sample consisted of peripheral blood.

This CDR3 is CAISVQGKSQESTIYF. CDR3 DNA sequence: TGTGCCATCAGTGTGCAGGGGAAGAGCCAGGAAAGCACCATATATTTT. This sequence joins TRBV10-3 and TRBJ1-3, with a weak D call TRBD1 (6 bases). Deletions cut 4 bases from V and 9 bases from J, with 22 bases between. The CDR3 spans 16 residues. Germline values: CDR1 ENHRY, CDR2 SYGVKD.